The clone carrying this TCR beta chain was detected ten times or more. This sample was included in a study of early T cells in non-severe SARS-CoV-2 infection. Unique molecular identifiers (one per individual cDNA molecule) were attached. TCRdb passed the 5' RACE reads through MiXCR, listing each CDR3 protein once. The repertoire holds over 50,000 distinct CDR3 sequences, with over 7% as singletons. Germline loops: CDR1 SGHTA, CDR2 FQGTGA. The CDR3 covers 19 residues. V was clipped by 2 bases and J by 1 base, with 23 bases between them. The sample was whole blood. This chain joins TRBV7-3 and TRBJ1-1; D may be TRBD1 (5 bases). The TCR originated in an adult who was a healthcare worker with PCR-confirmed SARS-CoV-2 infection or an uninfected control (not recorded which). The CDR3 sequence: CASSLLPPGTVGRNTEAFF. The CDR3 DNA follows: TGTGCCAGCAGCTTATTACCCCCCGGGACGGTGGGCAGGAACACTGAAGCTTTCTTT. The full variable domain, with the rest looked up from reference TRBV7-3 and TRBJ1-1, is GAGVSQTPSNKVTEKGKYVELRCDPISGHTALYWYRQSLGQGPEFLIYFQGTGAADDSGLPNDRFFAVRPEGSVSTLKIQRTERGDSAVYLCASSLLPPGTVGRNTEAFFGQGTRLTVV.